This entry concerns a single TCR beta chain. No antigen is known for it. A much larger clone is a single base away; this may be a read error. V lost 1 base and J 0 bases, leaving 7 bases between the germline ends. The CDR3 runs 15 residues. Germline CDR1 and CDR2: SGHTA and FQGNSA. Using a J-beta primer mix together with a sample-barcoded 5' primer, a second PCR was run for about 6 to 12 cycles. Sequencing yielded, for each sample, at least 2.5 million paired-end reads carrying CDR3. MiXCR, applied by TCRdb to the 5' RACE reads, yields one record per CDR3 protein. The data show some 1.1 million distinct CDR3 sequences, around two fifths seen once. This sample stems from a study of blood T cells in healthy people across ages. Broader study findings: Naive T cell percentage and TCR beta diversity correlated strongly. Relative to aged donors, long-lived donors carried more naive CD4+ cells and displayed higher diversity.

Extractions gave at least 5.5 micrograms of total RNA per sample. The sequence was obtained from a man aged 18-30 years in good health. Specimen: blood. The rearrangement joins TRBV7-2 to TRBJ2-4; possibly TRBD1 for D (6 bases). The CDR3 loop reads CASSLGGPAKNIQYF. The CDR3 DNA reads as TGTGCCAGCAGCTTAGGGGGGCCAGCCAAAAACATTCAGTACTTC. Together with reference TRBV7-2 and TRBJ2-4, the CDR3 gives the full variable domain: GAGVSQSPSNKVTEKGKDVELRCDPISGHTALYWYRQSLGQGLEFLIYFQGNSAPDKSGLPSDRFSAERTGGSVSTLTIQRTQQEDSAVYLCASSLGGPAKNIQYFGAGTRLSVL.